The 20 T cell receptor beta chains reported below all come from one sample, sequenced in a study of blood T cell repertoires in COVID-19. Libraries were prepared by immunoSEQ multiplex PCR; TCRdb keeps only in-frame clonotypes and omits some of them. The sample has 68,000 or so clones, 70% to 80% seen once; the top ten hold roughly 21%. Input material: peripheral blood. These receptor sequences come from a human donor in a cohort sampled during active COVID-19.

This clone came up a few times. The chain uses TRBV7-2 and TRBJ2-2; 12 bases fit TRBD2. V shed 4 bases, J shed 8 bases, and the junction held 5 bases outside the gene matches. Germline CDR1 and CDR2: SGHTA and FQGNSA. This CDR3 spans 15 amino acids. DNA for the CDR3: TGTGCCAGCAGCTCCGGACTAGCGGGGAAGGGGGAGCTGTTTTTT. It encodes CASSSGLAGKGELFF.

The chain links TRBV28 to TRBJ1-2; the D gene is possibly TRBD1 (5 bases). The ends were cut back, 2 bases at V and 7 bases at J, with 11 bases in the middle. This CDR3 region has 13 residues. Germline CDR1 MDHEN, CDR2 SYDVKM. In nucleotides, the CDR3 is TGTGCCAGCAGTTTAGGCCAGGGATTTGGCTACACCTTC. Protein: CASSLGQGFGYTF.

This CDR3 reads CASIRGTNQPQHF. The CDR3 DNA reads as TGTGCCAGCATCCGGGGTACCAATCAGCCCCAGCATTTT. The J gene is TRBJ1-5, the V gene TRBV6-5; D unclear. V was cut by 7 bases and J by 3 bases, with 10 bases left in between. The CDR3 is made up of 13 amino acids. Germline loops: CDR1 MNHEY, CDR2 SVGAGI.

The chain has TRBV4-3 and TRBJ2-1, with TRBD2 matching 11 bases. Germline V gene lookup returns CDR1 LGHNA and CDR2 YSLEER. V lost 1 base, J lost 6 bases, and 8 bases stayed unmatched. The CDR3 covers 17 residues. CDR3 nucleotides: TGCGCCAGCAGCCAAGTATCGATACTAGCGGGGGCCAATGAGCAGTTCTTC. It yields the protein CASSQVSILAGANEQFF.

The chain is built from TRBV29-1 and TRBJ2-7, with a tentative D call TRBD1 (6 bases). V was pared by 5 bases and J by 6 bases, with 14 bases between. CDR1 SQVTM and CDR2 ANQGSEA come from the germline V gene. CDR3 size: 12 residues. CDR3 sequence reads: CSVTNTGFEQYF. The CDR3 DNA is TGCAGCGTTACAAATACAGGGTTCGAGCAGTACTTC.

The rearrangement uses TRBV3-1 (or the pseudogene TRBV3-2) and TRBJ1-2, with TRBD1 matching over 8 bases. J lost 0 bases, V lost 5 bases, and 5 bases had no gene match. The germline gives CDR1 LGHDT, CDR2 YNNKEL (reference sequence). The CDR3 sequence is 15 residues long. The DNA of the CDR3 is TGTGCCAGCAGCGGGGACAGGCCAGCTAACTATGGCTACACCTTC. This codes for CASSGDRPANYGYTF.

The rearrangement uses TRBV24-1 and TRBJ1-5; 10 bases match TRBD1. CDR1 and CDR2 (germline): KGHDR, SFDVKD. Trimming removed 4 bases from V and 6 bases from J; junction bases left unmatched: 8. The CDR3 spans 16 residues. The CDR3, as DNA: TGTGCCACCAGTGAGTCGACAGGGGGCGAGGGTCAGCCCCAGCATTTT. Translation: CATSESTGGEGQPQHF.

This chain joins TRBV9 and TRBJ1-3; D gene unclear. This CDR3 is 17 amino acids long. Trimming took off 0 bases at V and 0 bases at J, with 13 bases between the two ends. Germline V CDR1 and CDR2: SGDLS, YYNGEE. The CDR3 is CASSVEAGAGSGNTIYF. The CDR3 DNA reads TGTGCCAGCAGCGTAGAGGCCGGCGCAGGCTCTGGAAACACCATATATTTT.

The chain has TRBV7-2 and TRBJ2-4; 13 positions match TRBD2. The CDR3 loop spans 15 amino acids. V lost 5 bases and J lost 5; bases outside the gene matches: 3. The germline V gene has CDR1 SGHTA and CDR2 FQGNSA. CDR3 DNA: TGTGCCAGCAGCACCGGACTAGCGGGGGAAAACATTCAGTACTTC. The encoded protein is CASSTGLAGENIQYF.

This chain uses TRBV4-3 with TRBJ2-5, with 9 nucleotides matching TRBD2. The germline CDR1 and CDR2 sequences are LGHNA and YSLEER. The CDR3 runs 15 residues. V lost 0 bases and J lost 7; bases outside the gene matches: 6. The CDR3: CASSQDSLAGRTQYF. CDR3 DNA: TGCGCCAGCAGCCAAGATTCCCTAGCGGGGCGGACCCAGTACTTC.

This clone was detected only a few times. The genes are TRBV9 and TRBJ1-4, with 7 positions matching TRBD1. V lost 7 bases and J lost 7; bases outside the gene matches: 10. The CDR3 is made up of 14 amino acids. Per germline, CDR1 SGDLS and CDR2 YYNGEE. The CDR3 DNA reads TGTGCCAGCGGGGGAACAGGGGATAGTGAAAAACTGTTTTTT. Amino acids: CASGGTGDSEKLFF.

The chain combines TRBV29-1 with TRBJ2-7; the D gene is possibly TRBD2 (6 bases). Germline loops: CDR1 SQVTM, CDR2 ANQGSEA. V dropped 3 bases and J dropped 6 bases, with 12 bases sitting between them. The CDR3 spans 12 residues. The CDR3 DNA reads as TGCAGCGTTGAGCGGGGAACGAGCGAGCAGTACTTC. This translates into CSVERGTSEQYF.

The CDR3: CASSLGLSETQYF. The CDR3 DNA is TGTGCCAGCAGCCTGGGACTCTCGGAGACCCAGTACTTC. The chain has TRBV11-2 and TRBJ2-5; maybe TRBD2 (6 bases). The CDR3 is 13 residues long. Per the germline V gene, CDR1 is SGHAT and CDR2 is FQNNGV. With 5 bases removed from V and 5 bases from J, the gap between germline ends came to 12 bases.

The genes are TRBV4-2 and TRBJ2-1; tentatively, D is TRBD1 (5 bases). V dropped 5 bases and J dropped 8 bases, with 16 bases sitting between them. Germline V gene data show CDR1 as LGHNA and CDR2 as YNFKEQ. The CDR3 extends over 14 amino acids. This CDR3 reads CASSLSQGTDEQFF. The CDR3 bases are TGTGCCAGCAGCTTGAGTCAGGGTACCGATGAGCAGTTCTTC.

The chain joins TRBV7-9 to TRBJ2-3; TRBD2 aligns across 10 bases. J gave up 8 bases and V 2 bases, and 7 bases lay outside the gene matches. Germline lookup yields CDR1 SEHNR and CDR2 FQNEAQ (reference sequence). The CDR3 totals 15 residues. DNA of the CDR3: TGTGCCAGCAGCTTAAGGTCTAGCGGGAGTGTTACGCAGTATTTT. Translation gives CASSLRSSGSVTQYF.

The V and J genes are TRBV4-1 and TRBJ2-3, with 12 bases fitting TRBD2. The V gene's germline CDR1 is MGHRA and CDR2 YSYEKL. The CDR3 contains 16 residues. Trimming removed 4 bases from V and 2 bases from J; junction bases left unmatched: 4. The CDR3 DNA sequence: TGCGCCAGCAGCCGTGGACTAGCGGGGAACACAGATACGCAGTATTTT. As protein: CASSRGLAGNTDTQYF.

V and J are TRBV29-1 and TRBJ2-5; the match to TRBD1 covers 10 bases. Germline V gene sequence: CDR1 SQVTM, CDR2 ANQGSEA. The CDR3 has 13 residues. The trim removed 5 bases at V and 5 bases at J, leaving 5 bases unmatched. The CDR3 DNA sequence: TGCAGCGTTACAAGGACAGGGGGGGAGACCCAGTACTTC. It yields the protein CSVTRTGGETQYF.

The CDR3 DNA follows: TGTGCCAGCAGCCCAGGGCTGATTTCACCCCTCCACTTT. Its translation: CASSPGLISPLHF. The chain uses TRBV3-1 (or the pseudogene TRBV3-2) and TRBJ1-6, with a tentative D call TRBD1 (5 bases). Trimming stripped 4 bases from V and 9 bases from J, with 10 bases between. The CDR3 runs to 13 residues. Germline CDR1 LGHDT, CDR2 YNNKEL (reference sequence).

The rearrangement links TRBV4-2 to TRBJ2-3; D possibly corresponds to TRBD2 (7 bases). The CDR3 is made up of 18 amino acids. The germline V gene encodes CDR1 LGHNA and CDR2 YNFKEQ. V lost 0 bases to trimming and J lost 3 bases, with 19 bases between them. CDR3 in amino acids: CASSQDPPKGGGTDTQYF. The CDR3 bases are TGTGCCAGCAGCCAAGACCCCCCCAAGGGGGGGGGTACAGATACGCAGTATTTT.

This clone was detected only once. The genes are TRBV4-2 and TRBJ2-1; 8 bases align to TRBD2. Trimming cost V 4 bases and J 4 bases; bases outside gene matches: 9. Germline V lookup: CDR1 LGHNA, CDR2 YNFKEQ. The CDR3 runs 16 residues. The CDR3 coding sequence is TGTGCCAGCAGCCCAAGCTGGCTAGCGGGTTACAATGAGCAGTTCTTC. Its protein product is CASSPSWLAGYNEQFF.